This note documents a single TCR beta chain sequence. The record originates from a study of T cells in Graves' hyperthyroidism and ophthalmopathy. The CDR3 is 15 amino acids. With 5 bases clipped from V and 0 bases from J, the junction kept 4 bases outside the gene matches. Germline lookup yields CDR1 SGHTA and CDR2 FQGNSA. RNA transcripts provided the source from which TCR beta CDR3 regions were amplified. A set of HTBI primers served as the primers for a first-round RT-PCR of the TCR CDR3. TCRdb reprocessed the multiplex PCR reads with MiXCR, giving one entry per CDR3 protein. The data contain about 360,000 distinct CDR3 sequences, under 15% of them singletons.

This chain uses TRBV7-2 with TRBJ1-3; 7 positions agree with TRBD1. This TCR was recovered from a woman under 30 with Graves' hyperthyroidism. The sample was blood. CDR3 protein: CASSPDRPSGNTIYF. The DNA for the CDR3 is TGTGCCAGCAGCCCGGACAGGCCCTCTGGAAACACCATATATTTT.